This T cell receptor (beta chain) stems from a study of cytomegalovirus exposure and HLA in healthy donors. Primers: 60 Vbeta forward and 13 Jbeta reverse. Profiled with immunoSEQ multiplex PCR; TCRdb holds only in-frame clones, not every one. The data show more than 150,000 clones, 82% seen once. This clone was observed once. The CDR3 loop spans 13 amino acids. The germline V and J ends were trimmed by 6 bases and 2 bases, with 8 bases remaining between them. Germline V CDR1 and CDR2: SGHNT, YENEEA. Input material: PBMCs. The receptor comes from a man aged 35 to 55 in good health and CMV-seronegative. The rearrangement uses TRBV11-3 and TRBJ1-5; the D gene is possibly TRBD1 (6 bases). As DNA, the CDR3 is TGTGCCAGCAGTAGACAGGGCAATCAGCCCCAGCATTTT. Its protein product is CASSRQGNQPQHF.